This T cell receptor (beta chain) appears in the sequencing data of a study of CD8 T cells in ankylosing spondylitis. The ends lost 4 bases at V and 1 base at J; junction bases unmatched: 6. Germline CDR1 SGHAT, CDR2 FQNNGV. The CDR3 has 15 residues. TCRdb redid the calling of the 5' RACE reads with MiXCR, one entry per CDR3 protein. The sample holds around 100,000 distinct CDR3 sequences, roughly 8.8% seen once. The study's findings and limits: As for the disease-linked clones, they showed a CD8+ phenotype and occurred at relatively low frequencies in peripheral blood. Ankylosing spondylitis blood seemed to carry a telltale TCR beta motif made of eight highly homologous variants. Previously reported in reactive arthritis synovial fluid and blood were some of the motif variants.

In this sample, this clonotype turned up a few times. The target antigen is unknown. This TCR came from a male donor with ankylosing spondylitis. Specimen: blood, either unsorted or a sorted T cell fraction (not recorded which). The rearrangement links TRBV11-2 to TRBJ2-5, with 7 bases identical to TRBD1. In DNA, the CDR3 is TGTGCCAGCAGCTGGGCCACAGGGGTCCAAGAGACCCAGTACTTC. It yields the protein CASSWATGVQETQYF.